Listed below are T cell receptor beta chains from one sample, sequenced in a study of shared clonotypes between healthy human individuals. TCRdb's table, derived via immunoSEQ multiplex PCR, lists solely in-frame clones and lacks some. Among roughly 1 million clones listed, 65% to 75% were seen once. Input material: memory CD4+ T cells sorted from blood. The receptors derive from a young man in good health. Both conserved end residues are part of each CDR3. The D gene is left open where the match is weak.

j_gene: TRBJ1-2
v_gene: TRBV30
d_gene: .
CDR3aa: CAWSRGSGGYTF
CDR3nt: TGTGCCTGGAGCAGGGGATCGGGAGGCTACACCTTC

j_gene: TRBJ1-6
v_gene: TRBV30
d_gene: .
CDR3aa: CAWSGGSPLHF
CDR3nt: TGTGCCTGGAGTGGGGGTTCACCCCTCCACTTT

j_gene: TRBJ1-6
v_gene: TRBV11-2
d_gene: .
CDR3aa: CASSLARYSPLHF
CDR3nt: TGTGCCAGCAGCTTAGCCAGATATTCACCCCTCCACTTT

j_gene: TRBJ2-1
v_gene: TRBV19
d_gene: TRBD2
CDR3aa: CASSITASGNYNEQFF
CDR3nt: TGTGCCAGTAGTATTACGGCTAGCGGCAACTACAATGAGCAGTTCTTC

j_gene: TRBJ2-5
v_gene: TRBV21-1
d_gene: .
CDR3aa: CASSKNRDSTRGEETQYF
CDR3nt: TGTGCCAGCAGCAAAAATCGGGACTCTACCAGGGGGGAAGAGACCCAGTACTTC

j_gene: TRBJ1-4
v_gene: TRBV5-4
d_gene: .
CDR3aa: CASSPGISQGNEKLFF
CDR3nt: TGTGCCAGCAGCCCCGGGATCTCTCAGGGTAATGAAAAACTGTTTTTT

j_gene: TRBJ2-6
v_gene: TRBV19
d_gene: .
CDR3aa: CASSIPRGAGANVLTF
CDR3nt: TGTGCCAGTAGTATTCCTCGGGGCGCTGGGGCCAACGTCCTGACTTTC

j_gene: TRBJ1-4
v_gene: TRBV28
d_gene: .
CDR3aa: CASTSRGSGIQGANEKLFF
CDR3nt: TGTGCCAGCACTTCCCGGGGATCGGGCATACAGGGTGCTAATGAAAAACTGTTTTTT

j_gene: TRBJ2-7
v_gene: TRBV6-1
d_gene: .
CDR3aa: CASSERTNSYEQYF
CDR3nt: TGTGCCAGCAGTGAGCGGACGAACTCCTACGAGCAGTACTTC

j_gene: TRBJ2-7
v_gene: TRBV7-8
d_gene: TRBD1
CDR3aa: CASSLVMGQSSYEQYF
CDR3nt: TGTGCCAGCAGCTTAGTGATGGGACAGAGCTCCTACGAGCAGTACTTC

j_gene: TRBJ2-7
v_gene: TRBV5-6
d_gene: TRBD1
CDR3aa: CASSRTGLAYEQYF
CDR3nt: TGTGCCAGCAGCCGGACAGGACTCGCCTACGAGCAGTACTTC

j_gene: TRBJ1-4
v_gene: TRBV25-1
d_gene: TRBD1
CDR3aa: CASSQGGRGEKLFF
CDR3nt: TGTGCCAGCAGCCAGGGGGGGAGGGGAGAAAAACTGTTTTTT

j_gene: TRBJ1-6
v_gene: TRBV2
d_gene: .
CDR3aa: CASSELGADYSSPLHF
CDR3nt: TGTGCCAGCAGTGAGTTAGGGGCGGATTATAGTTCACCCCTCCACTTT

j_gene: TRBJ2-1
v_gene: TRBV30
d_gene: .
CDR3aa: CASSPRDLVNEQFF
CDR3nt: TGTGCCTCATCCCCCAGGGACTTGGTCAATGAGCAGTTCTTC

j_gene: TRBJ2-3
v_gene: TRBV9
d_gene: .
CDR3aa: CASSVQRTDTQYF
CDR3nt: TGTGCCAGCAGCGTACAAAGAACAGATACGCAGTATTTT

j_gene: TRBJ2-3
v_gene: TRBV7-2
d_gene: TRBD2
CDR3aa: CASSLVIAGAGTDTQYF
CDR3nt: TGTGCCAGCAGCTTGGTTATAGCGGGAGCTGGGACAGATACGCAGTATTTT

j_gene: TRBJ2-7
v_gene: TRBV19
d_gene: .
CDR3aa: CASMDSSGTSSYEQYF
CDR3nt: TGTGCCAGTATGGACTCATCCGGGACAAGCTCCTACGAGCAGTACTTC

j_gene: TRBJ2-3
v_gene: TRBV9
d_gene: .
CDR3aa: CASRGVSTDTQYF
CDR3nt: TGTGCCAGCAGGGGAGTTAGCACAGATACGCAGTATTTT

j_gene: TRBJ2-3
v_gene: TRBV7-8
d_gene: .
CDR3aa: CASSLGPTTDTQYF
CDR3nt: TGTGCCAGCAGCTTAGGACCTACAACAGATACGCAGTATTTT

j_gene: TRBJ1-1
v_gene: TRBV27
d_gene: TRBD1
CDR3aa: CASSMGQGMRAFF
CDR3nt: TGTGCCAGCAGTATGGGACAGGGGATGCGGGCTTTCTTT

j_gene: TRBJ1-1
v_gene: TRBV9
d_gene: .
CDR3aa: CASSAGHTEAFF
CDR3nt: TGTGCCAGCAGCGCCGGGCACACTGAAGCTTTCTTT

j_gene: TRBJ2-2
v_gene: TRBV7-8
d_gene: .
CDR3aa: CASSSNTNTGELFF
CDR3nt: TGTGCCAGCAGCTCAAATACGAACACCGGGGAGCTGTTTTTT

j_gene: TRBJ2-2
v_gene: TRBV9
d_gene: TRBD2
CDR3aa: CASSVSGGIHTGELFF
CDR3nt: TGTGCCAGCAGCGTAAGCGGGGGAATTCACACCGGGGAGCTGTTTTTT

j_gene: TRBJ2-2
v_gene: TRBV6-1
d_gene: TRBD1
CDR3aa: CASSERRRGTGELFF
CDR3nt: TGTGCCAGCAGTGAGAGACGCAGGGGGACCGGGGAGCTGTTTTTT

j_gene: TRBJ2-3
v_gene: TRBV11-1
d_gene: .
CDR3aa: CASSLDRSSTDTQYF
CDR3nt: TGTGCCAGCAGCTTAGACCGGAGCAGCACAGATACGCAGTATTTT

j_gene: TRBJ1-1
v_gene: TRBV6-1
d_gene: TRBD1
CDR3aa: CASSPQQGVTEAFF
CDR3nt: TGTGCCAGCAGCCCTCAACAGGGGGTAACTGAAGCTTTCTTT

j_gene: TRBJ2-5
v_gene: TRBV2
d_gene: .
CDR3aa: CASSGSGLETQYF
CDR3nt: TGTGCCAGCAGTGGTAGCGGTTTAGAGACCCAGTACTTC

j_gene: TRBJ2-3
v_gene: TRBV9
d_gene: .
CDR3aa: CASSAGLRDTQYF
CDR3nt: TGTGCCAGCAGCGCGGGGCTGCGGGATACGCAGTATTTT

j_gene: TRBJ1-4
v_gene: TRBV4-2
d_gene: TRBD1
CDR3aa: CASSQEETGTGATNEKLFF
CDR3nt: TGTGCCAGCAGCCAAGAAGAAACCGGGACAGGGGCAACTAATGAAAAACTGTTTTTT

j_gene: TRBJ1-1
v_gene: TRBV5-1
d_gene: .
CDR3aa: CASRLGANTEAFF
CDR3nt: TGCGCCAGCAGATTGGGGGCGAACACTGAAGCTTTCTTT